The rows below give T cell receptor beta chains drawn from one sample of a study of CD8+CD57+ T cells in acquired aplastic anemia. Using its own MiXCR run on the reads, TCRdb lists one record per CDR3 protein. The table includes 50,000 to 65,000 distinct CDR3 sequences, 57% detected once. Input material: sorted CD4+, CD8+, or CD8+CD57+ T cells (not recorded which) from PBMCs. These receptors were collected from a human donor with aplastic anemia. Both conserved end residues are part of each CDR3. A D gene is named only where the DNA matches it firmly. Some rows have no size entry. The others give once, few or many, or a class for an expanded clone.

CDR3 protein: CASTLDRANTGELFF; CDR3 DNA: TGTGCCAGCACCCTGGACCGCGCGAACACCGGGGAGCTGTTTTTT; D gene: NA; clone size: NA; J gene: TRBJ2-2; V gene: TRBV2
CDR3 protein: CASSPGDRVFSSNQPQHF; CDR3 DNA: TGCGCCAGCAGCCCTGGGGACAGGGTATTTTCCAGCAATCAGCCCCAGCATTTT; D gene: TRBD1; clone size: NA; J gene: TRBJ1-5; V gene: TRBV5-1
CDR3 protein: CSVERDTDTQYF; CDR3 DNA: TGCAGCGTTGAGAGGGACACAGATACGCAGTATTTT; D gene: NA; clone size: few; J gene: TRBJ2-3; V gene: TRBV29-1
CDR3 protein: CASGLAGSTDTQYF; CDR3 DNA: TGCGCCAGCGGACTAGCGGGTAGCACAGATACGCAGTATTTT; D gene: TRBD2; clone size: NA; J gene: TRBJ2-3; V gene: TRBV10-2
CDR3 protein: CASSWDTGQETQYF; CDR3 DNA: TGTGCCAGCAGTTGGGACACGGGACAAGAGACCCAGTACTTC; D gene: NA; clone size: NA; J gene: TRBJ2-5; V gene: TRBV2
CDR3 protein: CASKPTGEIQPQHF; CDR3 DNA: TGTGCCAGCAAGCCCACAGGGGAAATTCAGCCCCAGCATTTT; D gene: TRBD1; clone size: many; J gene: TRBJ1-5; V gene: TRBV12-3/TRBV12-4
CDR3 protein: CATSATTNTEAFF; CDR3 DNA: TGTGCCACCAGCGCGACAACAAACACTGAAGCTTTCTTT; D gene: NA; clone size: NA; J gene: TRBJ1-1; V gene: TRBV24-1
CDR3 protein: CASSFLSGNTEAFF; CDR3 DNA: TGTGCCAGCAGTTTCCTCTCAGGGAACACTGAAGCTTTCTTT; D gene: NA; clone size: many; J gene: TRBJ1-1; V gene: TRBV27
CDR3 protein: CASSSIETSLDTQYF; CDR3 DNA: TGTGCCAGCAGCTCGATTGAGACTAGTTTAGATACGCAGTATTTT; D gene: NA; clone size: NA; J gene: TRBJ2-3; V gene: TRBV11-2
CDR3 protein: CATDRGVNQPQHF; CDR3 DNA: TGTGCCACCGACAGGGGCGTGAATCAGCCCCAGCATTTT; D gene: TRBD1; clone size: NA; J gene: TRBJ1-5; V gene: TRBV24-1
CDR3 protein: CASSESPVGNQPQHF; CDR3 DNA: TGCGCCAGCAGTGAGTCACCGGTCGGGAATCAGCCCCAGCATTTT; D gene: NA; clone size: few; J gene: TRBJ1-5; V gene: TRBV10-2
CDR3 protein: CASSSPSPGRDGEKLFF; CDR3 DNA: TGTGCCAGCAGCTCCCCCTCCCCGGGACGGGATGGGGAAAAGCTGTTTTTT; D gene: NA; clone size: NA; J gene: TRBJ1-4; V gene: TRBV11-2
CDR3 protein: CSVVRRLDVDTQYF; CDR3 DNA: TGCAGCGTAGTCCGACGACTAGATGTAGATACGCAGTATTTT; D gene: NA; clone size: NA; J gene: TRBJ2-3; V gene: TRBV29-1
CDR3 protein: CSVLQGAYGYTF; CDR3 DNA: TGCAGCGTCTTACAGGGGGCCTATGGCTACACCTTC; D gene: TRBD1; clone size: NA; J gene: TRBJ1-2; V gene: TRBV29-1
CDR3 protein: CASSRPIAQAVGYGYTF; CDR3 DNA: TGTGCCAGCAGCCGACCCATTGCCCAGGCAGTTGGCTATGGCTACACCTTC; D gene: NA; clone size: many; J gene: TRBJ1-2; V gene: TRBV4-2
CDR3 protein: CASSPTTAPTYTF; CDR3 DNA: TGTGCCAGTAGCCCCACGACAGCCCCCACCTACACCTTC; D gene: NA; clone size: NA; J gene: TRBJ1-2; V gene: TRBV19
CDR3 protein: CASSLGIGGGGANEQFF; CDR3 DNA: TGTGCCAGCAGCTTAGGAATAGGGGGCGGCGGGGCCAATGAGCAGTTCTTC; D gene: NA; clone size: NA; J gene: TRBJ2-1; V gene: TRBV11-2
CDR3 protein: CASSGTTSSYNEQFF; CDR3 DNA: TGTGCCAGCAGCGGGACAACCTCCTCCTACAATGAGCAGTTCTTC; D gene: NA; clone size: many; J gene: TRBJ2-1; V gene: TRBV5-5
CDR3 protein: CASSQDGTSLSQYF; CDR3 DNA: TGCGCCAGCAGCCAAGACGGGACTAGCCTGTCGCAGTATTTT; D gene: TRBD2; clone size: NA; J gene: TRBJ2-3; V gene: TRBV4-1
CDR3 protein: CSAEGDSYNEQFF; CDR3 DNA: TGCAGTGCTGAGGGGGACTCCTACAATGAGCAGTTCTTC; D gene: NA; clone size: NA; J gene: TRBJ2-1; V gene: TRBV20-1
CDR3 protein: CATSDTDRRHGYTF; CDR3 DNA: TGTGCCACCAGTGACACTGACAGGAGGCATGGCTACACCTTC; D gene: NA; clone size: NA; J gene: TRBJ1-2; V gene: TRBV24-1
CDR3 protein: CASSLNQGSEETQYF; CDR3 DNA: TGTGCCAGCAGTTTGAATCAGGGTAGTGAAGAGACCCAGTACTTC; D gene: NA; clone size: many; J gene: TRBJ2-5; V gene: TRBV12-3/TRBV12-4
CDR3 protein: CASSHRLNTGELFF; CDR3 DNA: TGCGCCAGCAGCCACAGATTGAACACCGGGGAGCTGTTTTTT; D gene: NA; clone size: many; J gene: TRBJ2-2; V gene: TRBV4-1
CDR3 protein: CASSVVADTQYF; CDR3 DNA: TGTGCCAGCAGTGTCGTGGCAGATACGCAGTATTTT; D gene: NA; clone size: NA; J gene: TRBJ2-3; V gene: TRBV2
CDR3 protein: CSARRDRGSYEQYF; CDR3 DNA: TGCAGTGCTAGACGGGACAGGGGCTCCTACGAGCAGTACTTC; D gene: TRBD1; clone size: NA; J gene: TRBJ2-7; V gene: TRBV20-1
CDR3 protein: CASSPGTGGSDTQYF; CDR3 DNA: TGTGCCAGCAGCCCCGGGACAGGGGGCTCAGATACGCAGTATTTT; D gene: TRBD1; clone size: many; J gene: TRBJ2-3; V gene: TRBV28
CDR3 protein: CASSQEPYRGTRYF; CDR3 DNA: TGCGCCAGCAGCCAAGAACCTTACAGGGGGACCCGGTACTTC; D gene: TRBD1; clone size: NA; J gene: TRBJ2-5; V gene: TRBV4-1
CDR3 protein: CATSRGGGPRQPQHF; CDR3 DNA: TGTGCCACCAGCAGAGGAGGGGGCCCGAGACAGCCCCAGCATTTT; D gene: TRBD1; clone size: many; J gene: TRBJ1-5; V gene: TRBV15
CDR3 protein: CSSRQGTNNEQFF; CDR3 DNA: TGCAGCAGTAGACAGGGGACGAACAATGAGCAGTTCTTC; D gene: TRBD1; clone size: once; J gene: TRBJ2-1; V gene: TRBV29-1
CDR3 protein: CASSYRNQYNSPLHF; CDR3 DNA: TGTGCCAGCAGTTACCGGAATCAATATAATTCACCCCTCCACTTT; D gene: NA; clone size: NA; J gene: TRBJ1-6; V gene: TRBV25-1
CDR3 protein: CASTSGCDEQFF; CDR3 DNA: TGTGCCAGTACCTCGGGCTGCGATGAGCAGTTCTTC; D gene: NA; clone size: once; J gene: TRBJ2-1; V gene: TRBV19
CDR3 protein: CASSSGGMEQFF; CDR3 DNA: TGTGCCAGCAGCTCCGGCGGGATGGAGCAGTTCTTC; D gene: NA; clone size: NA; J gene: TRBJ2-1; V gene: TRBV7-9
CDR3 protein: CSAAPLGELFF; CDR3 DNA: TGCAGTGCTGCCCCATTAGGGGAGCTGTTTTTT; D gene: NA; clone size: NA; J gene: TRBJ2-2; V gene: TRBV20-1
CDR3 protein: CASSQGGTYEQYF; CDR3 DNA: TGCGCCAGCAGCCAGGGTGGAACCTACGAGCAGTACTTC; D gene: NA; clone size: once; J gene: TRBJ2-7; V gene: TRBV4-1
CDR3 protein: CASSMGQVLYGYTF; CDR3 DNA: TGTGCCAGTAGTATGGGACAGGTCCTCTATGGCTACACCTTC; D gene: TRBD1; clone size: few; J gene: TRBJ1-2; V gene: TRBV19
CDR3 protein: CSVEEPRDTQYF; CDR3 DNA: TGCAGCGTTGAAGAGCCTAGAGATACGCAGTATTTT; D gene: NA; clone size: NA; J gene: TRBJ2-3; V gene: TRBV29-1
CDR3 protein: CATSSPPRGLNTEAFF; CDR3 DNA: TGTGCCACCAGCAGCCCCCCTCGGGGGCTGAACACTGAAGCTTTCTTT; D gene: NA; clone size: NA; J gene: TRBJ1-1; V gene: TRBV15
CDR3 protein: CASSLAYQSGSSYEQYF; CDR3 DNA: TGTGCCAGCAGCTTAGCGTACCAGAGCGGGAGCTCCTACGAGCAGTACTTC; D gene: TRBD2; clone size: once; J gene: TRBJ2-7; V gene: TRBV11-1
CDR3 protein: CASGTGTGAYEQYF; CDR3 DNA: TGCGCCAGTGGGACCGGGACAGGAGCCTACGAGCAGTACTTC; D gene: TRBD1; clone size: once; J gene: TRBJ2-7; V gene: TRBV10-2
CDR3 protein: CASRTDRGGGNTIYF; CDR3 DNA: TGTGCCAGTAGAACGGACAGGGGAGGTGGAAACACCATATATTTT; D gene: TRBD1; clone size: NA; J gene: TRBJ1-3; V gene: TRBV3-1
CDR3 protein: CASNEGGGAADTQYF; CDR3 DNA: TGTGCCAGCAACGAAGGGGGGGGCGCGGCAGATACGCAGTATTTT; D gene: NA; clone size: many; J gene: TRBJ2-3; V gene: TRBV27
CDR3 protein: CASSLVSGGDGYTF; CDR3 DNA: TGTGCCAGCAGCTTAGTTTCAGGGGGCGATGGCTACACCTTC; D gene: TRBD1; clone size: NA; J gene: TRBJ1-2; V gene: TRBV7-9
CDR3 protein: CASSLSRGGYNEQFF; CDR3 DNA: TGTGCCAGCAGTTTATCGCGGGGGGGATACAATGAGCAGTTCTTC; D gene: TRBD2; clone size: many; J gene: TRBJ2-1; V gene: TRBV27
CDR3 protein: CASSTSGTEAFF; CDR3 DNA: TGTGCCAGTAGTACATCCGGGACAGAAGCTTTCTTT; D gene: NA; clone size: once; J gene: TRBJ1-1; V gene: TRBV19
CDR3 protein: CASSLVAPEQYF; CDR3 DNA: TGTGCCAGCAGCTTAGTGGCCCCCGAGCAGTACTTC; D gene: NA; clone size: NA; J gene: TRBJ2-7; V gene: TRBV5-6
CDR3 protein: CASSLGTEYSPLHF; CDR3 DNA: TGTGCCAGCAGCTTGGGGACAGAATATTCACCCCTCCACTTT; D gene: NA; clone size: many; J gene: TRBJ1-6; V gene: TRBV5-6
CDR3 protein: CASSTENQPQHF; CDR3 DNA: TGTGCCAGTAGTACTGAGAATCAGCCCCAGCATTTT; D gene: NA; clone size: NA; J gene: TRBJ1-5; V gene: TRBV19
CDR3 protein: CASNTFRDRGGNTEAFF; CDR3 DNA: TGTGCCAGCAACACATTCCGGGACAGGGGAGGGAACACTGAAGCTTTCTTT; D gene: TRBD1; clone size: NA; J gene: TRBJ1-1; V gene: TRBV11-2
CDR3 protein: CASSGQLAGHGYTF; CDR3 DNA: TGTGCCAGCAGTGGACAGCTAGCAGGGCATGGCTACACCTTC; D gene: NA; clone size: NA; J gene: TRBJ1-2; V gene: TRBV6-1
CDR3 protein: CSATRGATYNEQFF; CDR3 DNA: TGCAGTGCTACCCGGGGGGCCACCTACAATGAGCAGTTCTTC; D gene: NA; clone size: NA; J gene: TRBJ2-1; V gene: TRBV20-1
CDR3 protein: CAINEAMNTEAFF; CDR3 DNA: TGTGCCATCAATGAGGCAATGAACACTGAAGCTTTCTTT; D gene: NA; clone size: few; J gene: TRBJ1-1; V gene: TRBV10-3
CDR3 protein: CASSFRGTPTNEKLFF; CDR3 DNA: TGCGCCAGCAGCTTCCGAGGTACCCCAACTAATGAAAAACTGTTTTTT; D gene: NA; clone size: NA; J gene: TRBJ1-4; V gene: TRBV5-1
CDR3 protein: CAGGTVNSPLHF; CDR3 DNA: TGTGCCGGAGGGACAGTTAATTCACCCCTCCACTTT; D gene: TRBD1; clone size: NA; J gene: TRBJ1-6; V gene: TRBV7-2